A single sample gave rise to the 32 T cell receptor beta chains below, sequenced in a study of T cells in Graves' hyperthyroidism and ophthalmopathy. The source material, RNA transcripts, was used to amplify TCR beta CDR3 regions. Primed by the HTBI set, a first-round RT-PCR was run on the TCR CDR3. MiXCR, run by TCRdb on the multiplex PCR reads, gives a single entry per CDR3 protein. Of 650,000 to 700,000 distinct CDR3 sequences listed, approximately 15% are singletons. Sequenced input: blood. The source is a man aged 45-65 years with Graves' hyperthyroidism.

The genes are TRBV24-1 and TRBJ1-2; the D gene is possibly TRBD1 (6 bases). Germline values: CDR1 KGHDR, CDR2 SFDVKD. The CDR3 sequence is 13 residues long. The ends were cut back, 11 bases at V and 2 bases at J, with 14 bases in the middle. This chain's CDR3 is CANKVGTNYGYTF. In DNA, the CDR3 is TGTGCCAACAAGGTCGGGACAAACTATGGCTACACCTTC.

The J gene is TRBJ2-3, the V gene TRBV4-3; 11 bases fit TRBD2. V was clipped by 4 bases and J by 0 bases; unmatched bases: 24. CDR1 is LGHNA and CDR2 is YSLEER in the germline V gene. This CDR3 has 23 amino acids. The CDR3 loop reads CASSPGTPRGLAEIRYSTDTQYF. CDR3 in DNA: TGCGCCAGCAGCCCCGGTACTCCAAGGGGACTAGCGGAGATACGCTATAGCACAGATACGCAGTATTTT.

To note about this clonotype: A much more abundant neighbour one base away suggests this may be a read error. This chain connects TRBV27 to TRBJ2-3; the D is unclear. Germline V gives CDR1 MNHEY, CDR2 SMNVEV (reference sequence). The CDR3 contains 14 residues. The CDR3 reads CVSSLQSLGDTQYF. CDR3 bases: TGTGTCAGCAGTCTACAGTCCTTAGGGGATACGCAGTATTTT.

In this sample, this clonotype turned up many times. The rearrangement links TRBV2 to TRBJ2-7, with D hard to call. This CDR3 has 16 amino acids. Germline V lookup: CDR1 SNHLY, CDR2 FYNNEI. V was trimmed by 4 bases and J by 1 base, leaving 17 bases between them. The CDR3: CASSAVIATNSYEQYF. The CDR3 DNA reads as TGTGCCAGCAGTGCTGTAATTGCGACAAATTCCTACGAGCAGTACTTC.

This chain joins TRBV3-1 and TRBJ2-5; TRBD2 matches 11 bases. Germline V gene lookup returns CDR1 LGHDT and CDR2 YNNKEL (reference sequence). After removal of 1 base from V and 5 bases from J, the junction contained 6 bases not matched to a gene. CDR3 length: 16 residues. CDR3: CASSQVASGRRETQYF. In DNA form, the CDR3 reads TGTGCCAGCAGCCAAGTGGCTAGCGGGAGGAGGGAGACCCAGTACTTC.

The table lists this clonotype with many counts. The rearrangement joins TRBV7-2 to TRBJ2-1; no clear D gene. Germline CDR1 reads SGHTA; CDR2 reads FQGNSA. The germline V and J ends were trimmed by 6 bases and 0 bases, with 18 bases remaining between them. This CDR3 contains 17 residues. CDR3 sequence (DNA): TGTGCCAGCAGTTTCGCGACCCTTACGGCCTCCTACAATGAGCAGTTCTTC. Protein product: CASSFATLTASYNEQFF.

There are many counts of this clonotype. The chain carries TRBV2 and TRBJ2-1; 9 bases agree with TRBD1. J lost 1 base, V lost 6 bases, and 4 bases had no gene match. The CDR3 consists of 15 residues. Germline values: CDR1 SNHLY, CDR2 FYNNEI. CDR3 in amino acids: CASRNDRGSYNEQFF. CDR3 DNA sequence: TGTGCCAGCAGGAATGACAGGGGGTCCTACAATGAGCAGTTCTTC.

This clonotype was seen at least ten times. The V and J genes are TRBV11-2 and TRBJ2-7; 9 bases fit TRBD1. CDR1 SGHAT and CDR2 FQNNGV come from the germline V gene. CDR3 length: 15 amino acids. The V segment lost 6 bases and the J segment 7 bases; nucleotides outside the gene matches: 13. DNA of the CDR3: TGTGCCAGCAGTTTCACAGGGGGCGCGAAAAGAGAGCAGTACTTC. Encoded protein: CASSFTGGAKREQYF.

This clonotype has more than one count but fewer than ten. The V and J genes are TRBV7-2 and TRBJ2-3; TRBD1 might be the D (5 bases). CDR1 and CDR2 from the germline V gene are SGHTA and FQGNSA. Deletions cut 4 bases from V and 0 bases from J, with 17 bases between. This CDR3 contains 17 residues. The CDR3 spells CASSSPPTASSTDTQYF. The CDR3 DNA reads TGTGCCAGCAGCTCCCCGCCGACAGCGTCTAGCACAGATACGCAGTATTTT. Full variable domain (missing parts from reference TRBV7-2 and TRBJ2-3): GAGVSQSPSNKVTEKGKDVELRCDPISGHTALYWYRQSLGQGLEFLIYFQGNSAPDKSGLPSDRFSAERTGGSVSTLTIQRTQQEDSAVYLCASSSPPTASSTDTQYFGPGTRLTVL.

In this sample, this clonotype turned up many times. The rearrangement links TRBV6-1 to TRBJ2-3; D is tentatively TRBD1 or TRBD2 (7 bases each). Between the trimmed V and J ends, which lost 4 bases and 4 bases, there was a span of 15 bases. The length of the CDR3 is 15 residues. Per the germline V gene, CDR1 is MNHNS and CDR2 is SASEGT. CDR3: CASSGGQGGADTQYF. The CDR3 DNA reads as TGTGCCAGCAGTGGAGGTCAGGGGGGGGCAGATACGCAGTATTTT.

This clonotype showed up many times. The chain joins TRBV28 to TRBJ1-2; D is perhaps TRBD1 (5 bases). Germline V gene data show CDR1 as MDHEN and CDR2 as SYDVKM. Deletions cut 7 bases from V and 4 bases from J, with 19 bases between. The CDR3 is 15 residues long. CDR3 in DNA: TGTGCCAGCATCTCACCAACAGGTCCCCGCTATGGCTACACCTTC. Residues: CASISPTGPRYGYTF.

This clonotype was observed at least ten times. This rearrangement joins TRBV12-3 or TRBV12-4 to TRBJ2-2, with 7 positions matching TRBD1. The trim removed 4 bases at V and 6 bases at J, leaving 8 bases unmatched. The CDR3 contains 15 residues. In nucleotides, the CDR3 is TGTGCCAGCAGTTCTTGGGACAGTTCGTCCGGGGAGCTGTTTTTT. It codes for CASSSWDSSSGELFF.

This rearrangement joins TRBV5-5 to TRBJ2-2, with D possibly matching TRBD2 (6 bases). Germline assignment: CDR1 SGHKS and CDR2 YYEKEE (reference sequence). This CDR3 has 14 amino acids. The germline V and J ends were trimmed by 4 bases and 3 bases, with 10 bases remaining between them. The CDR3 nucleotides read TGTGCCAGCAGCGGATGGGGGGACACCGGGGAGCTGTTTTTT. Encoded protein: CASSGWGDTGELFF.

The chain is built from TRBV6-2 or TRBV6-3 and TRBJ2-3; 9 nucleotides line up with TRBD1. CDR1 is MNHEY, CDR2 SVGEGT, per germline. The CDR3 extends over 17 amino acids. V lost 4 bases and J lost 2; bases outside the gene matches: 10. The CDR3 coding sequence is TGTGCCAGCAGTTCCCTCCGACAGGGGGGAAACACAGATACGCAGTATTTT. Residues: CASSSLRQGGNTDTQYF.

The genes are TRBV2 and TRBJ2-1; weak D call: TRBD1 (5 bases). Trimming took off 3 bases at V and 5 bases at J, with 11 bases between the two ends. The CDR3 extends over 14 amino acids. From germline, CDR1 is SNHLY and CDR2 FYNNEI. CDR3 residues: CASSDVQTDNEQFF. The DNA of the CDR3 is TGTGCCAGCAGTGATGTCCAGACAGACAATGAGCAGTTCTTC. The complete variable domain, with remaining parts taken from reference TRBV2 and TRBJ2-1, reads EPEVTQTPSHQVTQMGQEVILRCVPISNHLYFYWYRQILGQKVEFLVSFYNNEISEKSEIFDDQFSVERPDGSNFTLKIRSTKLEDSAMYFCASSDVQTDNEQFFGPGTRLTVL.

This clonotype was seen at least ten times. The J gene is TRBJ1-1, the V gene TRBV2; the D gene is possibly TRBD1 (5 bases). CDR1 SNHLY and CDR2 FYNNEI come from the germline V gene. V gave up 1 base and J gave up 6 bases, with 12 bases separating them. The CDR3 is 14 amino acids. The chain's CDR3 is CASSEGQGGSEAFF. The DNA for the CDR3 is TGTGCCAGCAGTGAAGGGCAGGGTGGCTCTGAAGCTTTCTTT.

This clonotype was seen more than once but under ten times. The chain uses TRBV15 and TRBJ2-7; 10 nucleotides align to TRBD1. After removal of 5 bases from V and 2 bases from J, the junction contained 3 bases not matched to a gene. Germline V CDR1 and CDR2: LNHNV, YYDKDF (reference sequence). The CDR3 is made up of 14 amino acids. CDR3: CATSVGQGAYEQYF. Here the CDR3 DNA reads TGTGCCACCAGCGTAGGACAGGGGGCCTACGAGCAGTACTTC.

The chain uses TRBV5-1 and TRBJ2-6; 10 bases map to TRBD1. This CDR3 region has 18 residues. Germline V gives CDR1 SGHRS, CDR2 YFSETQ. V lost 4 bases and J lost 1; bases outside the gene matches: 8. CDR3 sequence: CASSLPRQGASGANVLTF. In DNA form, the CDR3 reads TGCGCCAGCAGCCTACCTCGACAGGGGGCGTCTGGGGCCAACGTCCTGACTTTC.

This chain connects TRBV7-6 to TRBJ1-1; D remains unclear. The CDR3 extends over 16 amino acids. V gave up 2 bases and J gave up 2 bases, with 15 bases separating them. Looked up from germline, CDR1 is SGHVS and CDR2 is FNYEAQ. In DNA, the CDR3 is TGTGCCAGCAGCTTAAGAGGTGGGCAGCTTAACACTGAAGCTTTCTTT. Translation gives CASSLRGGQLNTEAFF.

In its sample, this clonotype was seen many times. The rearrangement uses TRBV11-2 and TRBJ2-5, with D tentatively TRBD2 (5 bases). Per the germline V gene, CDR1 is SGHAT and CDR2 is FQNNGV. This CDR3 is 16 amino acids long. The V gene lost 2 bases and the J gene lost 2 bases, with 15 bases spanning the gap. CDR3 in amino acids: CASSLFSSGSQETQYF. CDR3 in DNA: TGTGCCAGCAGCTTATTCTCCAGCGGCAGTCAAGAGACCCAGTACTTC.

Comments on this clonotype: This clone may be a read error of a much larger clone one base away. CDR3 loop: CASSDRDNAQFF. The CDR3 DNA follows: TGTGCCAGCAGCGACAGAGACAATGCGCAGTTCTTC. This chain connects TRBV7-9 to TRBJ2-1, with D possibly matching TRBD1 (5 bases). This CDR3 has 12 amino acids. Germline lookup yields CDR1 SEHNR and CDR2 FQNEAQ (reference sequence).

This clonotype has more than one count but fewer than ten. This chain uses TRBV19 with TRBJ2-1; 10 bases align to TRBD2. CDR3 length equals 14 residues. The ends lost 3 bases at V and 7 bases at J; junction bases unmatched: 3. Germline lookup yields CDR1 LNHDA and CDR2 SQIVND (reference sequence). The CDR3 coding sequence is TGTGCCAGTAGTATCCTAGCGGGAGAGAATGAGCAGTTCTTC. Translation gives CASSILAGENEQFF.

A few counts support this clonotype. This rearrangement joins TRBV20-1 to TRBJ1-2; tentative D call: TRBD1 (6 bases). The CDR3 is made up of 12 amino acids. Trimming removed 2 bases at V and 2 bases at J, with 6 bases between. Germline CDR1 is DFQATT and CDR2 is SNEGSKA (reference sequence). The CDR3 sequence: CSARTGNYGYTF. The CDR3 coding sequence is TGCAGTGCTAGAACAGGGAACTATGGCTACACCTTC.

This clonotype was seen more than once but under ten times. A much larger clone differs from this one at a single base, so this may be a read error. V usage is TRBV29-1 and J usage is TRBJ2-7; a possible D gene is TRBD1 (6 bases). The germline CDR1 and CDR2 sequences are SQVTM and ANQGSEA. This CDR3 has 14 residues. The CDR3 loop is CSVVVGQSSYEQHF. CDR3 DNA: TGCAGCGTTGTGGTAGGACAGTCCTCCTACGAGCAGCACTTC.

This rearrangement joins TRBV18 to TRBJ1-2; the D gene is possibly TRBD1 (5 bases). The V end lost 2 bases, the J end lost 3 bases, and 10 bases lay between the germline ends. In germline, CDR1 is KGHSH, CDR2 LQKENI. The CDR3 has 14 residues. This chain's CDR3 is CASSPWKGHYGYTF. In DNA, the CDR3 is TGTGCCAGCTCACCATGGAAGGGGCACTATGGCTACACCTTC. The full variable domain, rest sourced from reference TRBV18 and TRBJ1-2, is NAGVMQNPRHLVRRRGQEARLRCSPMKGHSHVYWYRQLPEEGLKFMVYLQKENIIDESGMPKERFSAEFPKEGPSILRIQQVVRGDSAAYFCASSPWKGHYGYTFGSGTRLTVV.

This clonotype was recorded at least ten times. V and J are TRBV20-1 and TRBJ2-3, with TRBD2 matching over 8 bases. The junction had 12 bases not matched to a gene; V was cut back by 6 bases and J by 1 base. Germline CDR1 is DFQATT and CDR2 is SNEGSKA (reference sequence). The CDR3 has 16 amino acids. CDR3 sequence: CSAYWEAGEGTDTQYF. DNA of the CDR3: TGCAGTGCCTATTGGGAAGCGGGAGAAGGCACAGATACGCAGTATTTT.

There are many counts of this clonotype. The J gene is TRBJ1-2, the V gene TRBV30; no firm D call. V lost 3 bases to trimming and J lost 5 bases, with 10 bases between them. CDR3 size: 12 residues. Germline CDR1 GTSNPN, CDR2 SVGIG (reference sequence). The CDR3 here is CAWRGNGYGYTF. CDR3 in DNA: TGTGCCTGGAGAGGTAATGGGTATGGCTACACCTTC.

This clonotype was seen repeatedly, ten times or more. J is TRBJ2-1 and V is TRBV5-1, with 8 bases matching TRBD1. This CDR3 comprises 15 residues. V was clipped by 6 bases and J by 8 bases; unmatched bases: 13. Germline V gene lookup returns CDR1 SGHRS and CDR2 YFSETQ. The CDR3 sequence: CASTRGDRGFYEQFF. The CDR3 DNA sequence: TGCGCCAGCACCCGGGGAGACAGGGGCTTCTATGAGCAGTTCTTC.

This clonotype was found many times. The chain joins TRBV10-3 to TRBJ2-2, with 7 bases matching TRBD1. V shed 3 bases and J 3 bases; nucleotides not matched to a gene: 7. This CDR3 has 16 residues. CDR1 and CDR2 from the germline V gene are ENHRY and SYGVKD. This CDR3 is CAISESDRDYTGELFF. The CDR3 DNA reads TGTGCCATCAGTGAAAGTGACAGGGATTACACCGGGGAGCTGTTTTTT.

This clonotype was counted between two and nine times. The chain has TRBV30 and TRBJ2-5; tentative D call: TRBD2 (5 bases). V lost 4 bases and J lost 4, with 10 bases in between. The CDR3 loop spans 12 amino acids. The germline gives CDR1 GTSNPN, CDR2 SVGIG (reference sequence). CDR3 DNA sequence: TGTGCCTGGAACCAAGCGGCAGAGACCCAGTACTTC. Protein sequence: CAWNQAAETQYF.

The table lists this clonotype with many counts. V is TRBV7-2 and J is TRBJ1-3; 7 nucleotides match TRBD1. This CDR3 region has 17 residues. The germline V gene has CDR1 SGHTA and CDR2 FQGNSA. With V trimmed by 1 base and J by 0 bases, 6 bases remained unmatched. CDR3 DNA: TGTGCCAGCAGCTTAGGCTGGACAGGCTACTCTGGAAACACCATATATTTT. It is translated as CASSLGWTGYSGNTIYF.

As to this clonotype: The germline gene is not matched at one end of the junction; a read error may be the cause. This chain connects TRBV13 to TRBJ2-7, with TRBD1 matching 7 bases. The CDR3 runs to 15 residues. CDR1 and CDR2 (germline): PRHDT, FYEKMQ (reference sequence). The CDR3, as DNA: TGTGTCAGCAGCGGAAGGGACAGCCATCCCTACGAGCAGTACTTC. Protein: CVSSGRDSHPYEQYF.